This T cell receptor (beta chain) was sequenced for a study of OX40 agonist ivuxolimab in advanced cancers. At the level of the study: Patients got intravenous ivuxolimab at 0.01 to 10 mg/kg every 2 weeks.

Details on this clone: Antigen unknown.

Baseline was the first blood sampling point, followed by cycle 4 day 1 and cycle 7 day 1. Points from the study as a whole: Blood T cells, both CD4+ and CD8+, expanded clonally by week 6 at 0.1 to 3.0 mg/kg.

Only in-frame clones appear in the TCRdb table, and some are missing; sequencing was by immunoSEQ multiplex PCR. The sample has tens of thousands of clones; 85% are singletons. Per germline, CDR1 SGHRS and CDR2 YFSETQ. Trimming removed 3 bases from V and 4 bases from J; junction bases left unmatched: 2. The CDR3 runs 13 residues. Source: CD4+ or CD8+ T cells sorted from blood, taken in a trial of the OX40 agonist ivuxolimab. The receptor was derived from an adult with an advanced solid tumor such as melanoma, head and neck, liver or kidney cancer. The gene calls are TRBV5-1 and TRBJ2-7; 9 bases are a match to TRBD1. CDR3 sequence: CASSYDRGYEQYF. The CDR3 nucleotides read TGCGCCAGCAGCTACGACAGGGGGTACGAGCAGTACTTC.